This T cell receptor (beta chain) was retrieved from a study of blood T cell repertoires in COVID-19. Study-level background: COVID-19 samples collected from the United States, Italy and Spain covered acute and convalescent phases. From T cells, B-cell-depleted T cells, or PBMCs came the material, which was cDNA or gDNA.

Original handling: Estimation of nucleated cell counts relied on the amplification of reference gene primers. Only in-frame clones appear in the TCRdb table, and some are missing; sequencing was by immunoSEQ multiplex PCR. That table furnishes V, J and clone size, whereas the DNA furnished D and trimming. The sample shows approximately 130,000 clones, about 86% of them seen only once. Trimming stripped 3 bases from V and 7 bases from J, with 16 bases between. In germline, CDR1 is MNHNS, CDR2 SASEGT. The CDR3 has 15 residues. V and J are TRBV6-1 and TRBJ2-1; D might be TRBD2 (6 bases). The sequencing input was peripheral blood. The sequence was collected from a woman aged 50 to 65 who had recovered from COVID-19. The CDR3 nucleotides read TGTGCCAGCAGTGATAAGGGACTCCTTCGGAATGAGCAGTTCTTC. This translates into CASSDKGLLRNEQFF.